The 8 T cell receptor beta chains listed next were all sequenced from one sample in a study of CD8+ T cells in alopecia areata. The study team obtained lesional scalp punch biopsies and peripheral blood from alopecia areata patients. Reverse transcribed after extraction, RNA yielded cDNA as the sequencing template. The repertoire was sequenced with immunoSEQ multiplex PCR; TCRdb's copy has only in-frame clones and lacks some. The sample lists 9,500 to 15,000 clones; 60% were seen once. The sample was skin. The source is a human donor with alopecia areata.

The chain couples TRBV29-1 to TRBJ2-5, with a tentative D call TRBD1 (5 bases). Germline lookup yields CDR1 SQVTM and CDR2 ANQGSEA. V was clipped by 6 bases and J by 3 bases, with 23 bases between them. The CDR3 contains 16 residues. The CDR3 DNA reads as TGCAGCGTCCCCTCAGCTCAGGGATCTTGGAAAGAGACCCAGTACTTC. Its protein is CSVPSAQGSWKETQYF.

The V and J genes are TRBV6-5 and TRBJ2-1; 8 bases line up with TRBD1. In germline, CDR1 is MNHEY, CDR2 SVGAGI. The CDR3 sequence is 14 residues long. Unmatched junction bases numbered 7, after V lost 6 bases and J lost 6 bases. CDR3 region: CASRTRTGSNEQFF. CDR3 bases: TGTGCCAGCAGAACCCGGACAGGGAGCAATGAGCAGTTCTTC.

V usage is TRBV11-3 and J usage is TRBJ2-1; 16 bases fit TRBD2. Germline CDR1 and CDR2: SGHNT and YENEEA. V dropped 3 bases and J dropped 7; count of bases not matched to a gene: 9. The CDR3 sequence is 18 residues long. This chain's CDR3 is CASSFSGLAGGPGNEQFF. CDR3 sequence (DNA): TGTGCCAGCAGCTTCTCGGGACTAGCGGGAGGGCCGGGAAATGAGCAGTTCTTC.

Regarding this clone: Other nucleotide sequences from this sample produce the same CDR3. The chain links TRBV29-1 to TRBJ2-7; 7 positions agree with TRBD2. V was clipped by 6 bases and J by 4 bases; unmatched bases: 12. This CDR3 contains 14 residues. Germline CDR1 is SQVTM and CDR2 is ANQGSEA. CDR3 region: CSVGGGGSLYEQYF. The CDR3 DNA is TGCAGCGTGGGGGGGGGTGGCAGCTTGTACGAGCAGTACTTC.

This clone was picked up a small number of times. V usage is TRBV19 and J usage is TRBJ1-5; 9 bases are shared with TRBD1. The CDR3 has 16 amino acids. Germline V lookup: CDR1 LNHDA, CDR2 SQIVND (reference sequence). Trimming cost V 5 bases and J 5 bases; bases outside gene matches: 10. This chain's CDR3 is CASSSPLRDRDQPQHF. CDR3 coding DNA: TGTGCCAGTAGTTCTCCGCTCCGGGACAGGGATCAGCCCCAGCATTTT.

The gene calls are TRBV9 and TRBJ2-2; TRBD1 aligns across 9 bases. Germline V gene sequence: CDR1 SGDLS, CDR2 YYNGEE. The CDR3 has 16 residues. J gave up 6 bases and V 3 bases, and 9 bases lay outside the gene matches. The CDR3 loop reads CASSGITGGAAGELFF. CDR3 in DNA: TGTGCCAGCAGCGGAATTACAGGGGGCGCGGCCGGGGAGCTGTTTTTT. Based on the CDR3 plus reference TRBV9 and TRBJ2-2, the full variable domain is DSGVTQTPKHLITATGQRVTLRCSPRSGDLSVYWYQQSLDQGLQFLIQYYNGEERAKGNILERFSAQQFPDLHSELNLSSLELGDSALYFCASSGITGGAAGELFFGEGSRLTVL.

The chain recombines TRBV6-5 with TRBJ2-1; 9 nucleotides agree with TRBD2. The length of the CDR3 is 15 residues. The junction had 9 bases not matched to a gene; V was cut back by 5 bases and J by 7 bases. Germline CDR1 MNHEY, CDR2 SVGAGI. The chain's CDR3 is CASSAVAGDVNEQFF. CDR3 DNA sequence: TGTGCCAGCAGTGCGGTAGCGGGAGACGTAAATGAGCAGTTCTTC.

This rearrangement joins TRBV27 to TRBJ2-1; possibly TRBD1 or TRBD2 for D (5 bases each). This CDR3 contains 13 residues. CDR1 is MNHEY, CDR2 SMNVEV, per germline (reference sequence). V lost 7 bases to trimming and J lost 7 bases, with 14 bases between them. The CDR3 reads CASNGGLRNEQFF. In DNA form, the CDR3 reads TGTGCCAGCAATGGGGGTTTGAGGAATGAGCAGTTCTTC.